The subject of this entry is one T cell receptor (beta chain). Its antigen is unidentified. CDR3 length: 15 residues. V gave up 5 bases and J gave up 7 bases; unmatched junction bases: 11. In germline, CDR1 is MNHNY, CDR2 SVGAGI (reference sequence). The entry originates in a study of beta chain features in type 1 diabetes. Overall study: There was similarity between patients and healthy donors in age, gender and cell yields. Study conclusions and caveats: Type 1 diabetes patients showed a moderate but significant shortening of TCRB CDR3s in all four CD4+ subsets.

A single heparinised draw of roughly 0.11 L on average was taken per donor. CD45RO/CCR7/CD25/CD127/CD95/CD27 separated CD4+ naive, central memory, regulatory and stem cell-like memory cells by sorting. Of the isolated RNA, all was reverse transcribed, and so the sequenced material was expressed TCRB transcripts. Clones were sequenced by immunoSEQ multiplex PCR, and TCRdb holds only the in-frame ones, with some missing. This repertoire shows around 690,000 clones, approximately 13% found once; its top ten account for about 0.11%. The genes are TRBV6-6 and TRBJ1-5; TRBD1 agrees at 7 bases. The TCR sequence derives from a man between 25 and 39 years old with type 1 diabetes. Sequenced sample: naive CD4+ T cells from blood. This chain's CDR3 is CASSKTGREEQPQHF. CDR3 nucleotide sequence: TGTGCCAGCAGTAAGACAGGGCGGGAAGAACAGCCCCAGCATTTT.